This T cell receptor beta chain emerged from a study of T-cell memory formation after mild COVID-19. TCRdb itself ran the 5' RACE reads through MiXCR, one entry per CDR3 protein. The sample records roughly 110,000 distinct CDR3 sequences, 22% being singletons. The material sequenced was PBMCs or a T cell subset sorted from them (not recorded which). The receptor was derived from a man aged 18-30 years who had mild COVID-19 (a few samples of this study predate the infection). Cell type and time point are not known.

This CDR3 is CASSYSGAESEAFF. The CDR3 DNA is TGTGCCAGCAGTTACTCCGGGGCCGAGTCTGAAGCTTTCTTT. The chain combines TRBV6-5 with TRBJ1-1; possible D gene TRBD1, 5 bases. The V end lost 0 bases, the J end lost 6 bases, and 11 bases lay between the germline ends. The germline V gene encodes CDR1 MNHEY and CDR2 SVGAGI. The CDR3 runs to 14 residues.